This T cell receptor beta chain derives from a study of blood T cell repertoires in COVID-19. Overall study: Samples taken during acute and convalescent COVID-19 were collected in the United States, Italy and Spain. Sources were T cells, B-cell-depleted T cells, or PBMCs; the material itself was cDNA or gDNA.

In the original workflow: The authors estimated nucleated cell counts from reference gene primer amplification. Profiling relied on immunoSEQ multiplex PCR, and the TCRdb table lists in-frame clones only, not all of them. Clone size and V and J calls were adopted from that table, with D and trimming inferred from the DNA. The repertoire holds under 150,000 clones, almost 90% seen once, with 2.3% in the top ten. The ends lost 6 bases at V and 5 bases at J; junction bases unmatched: 10. The CDR3 is 16 amino acids. Germline assignment: CDR1 MNHNY and CDR2 SVGAGI (reference sequence). What was sequenced was peripheral blood. The sequence was collected from a human donor in a cohort sampled during active COVID-19. The chain links TRBV6-6 to TRBJ2-1, with 10 positions matching TRBD2. The CDR3 protein is CASSRPSGSPNNEQFF. The CDR3 DNA reads TGTGCCAGCAGCCGACCTAGCGGGAGCCCGAACAATGAGCAGTTCTTC.